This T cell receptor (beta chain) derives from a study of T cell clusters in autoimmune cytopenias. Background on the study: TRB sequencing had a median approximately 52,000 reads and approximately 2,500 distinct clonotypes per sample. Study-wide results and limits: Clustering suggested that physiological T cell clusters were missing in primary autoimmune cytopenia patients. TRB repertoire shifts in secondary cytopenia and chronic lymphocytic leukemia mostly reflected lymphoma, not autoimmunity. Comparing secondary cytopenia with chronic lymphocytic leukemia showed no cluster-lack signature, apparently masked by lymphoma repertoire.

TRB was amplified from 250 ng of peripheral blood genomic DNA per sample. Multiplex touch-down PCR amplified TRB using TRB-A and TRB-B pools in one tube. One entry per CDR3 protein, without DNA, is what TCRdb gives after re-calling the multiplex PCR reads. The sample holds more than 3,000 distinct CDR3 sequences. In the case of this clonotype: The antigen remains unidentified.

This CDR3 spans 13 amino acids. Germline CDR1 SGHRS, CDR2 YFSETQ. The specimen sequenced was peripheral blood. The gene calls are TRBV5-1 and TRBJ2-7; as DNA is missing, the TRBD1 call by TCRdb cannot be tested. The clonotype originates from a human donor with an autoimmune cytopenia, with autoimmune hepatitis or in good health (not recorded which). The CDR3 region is CASTSGGVSEQYF.